The rows below give T cell receptor beta chains drawn from one sample of a study of vaccination and CD4 T cells after COVID-19. Their antigens are not known. MiXCR, run by TCRdb on the PCR reads, gives a single entry per CDR3 protein. Among more than 13,000 distinct CDR3 sequences listed, about a fifth were seen once. The sequences come from CD4+ T cells from blood, cultured in vitro, collected before SARS-CoV-2 vaccination. These receptors were taken from a human donor who received a COVID-19 vaccine. Each CDR3 is given with its conserved first and last residue. D genes are given only for firm matches. Only some rows state a clone size, as once, few, many or a class for expanded clones.

D,J,V,size,CDR3
TRBD1,TRBJ1-6,TRBV6-1,-,CATLRDSSYNSPLHF
-,TRBJ1-4,TRBV12-3/TRBV12-4,few,CASSSRGANEKLFF
-,TRBJ1-2,TRBV20-1,medium-sized,CSARDRPGAIYGYTF
TRBD2,TRBJ2-3,TRBV7-2,few,CASSPRLAGVVDTQYF
-,TRBJ1-3,TRBV18,-,CASSPLVAGARGNTIYF
-,TRBJ2-2,TRBV7-7,-,CASSDSPYGELFF
-,TRBJ2-3,TRBV21-1,-,CASSTRDRLTDTQYF
TRBD1,TRBJ1-5,TRBV7-9,few,CASSLQGGIQPQHF
TRBD2,TRBJ2-3,TRBV5-1,-,CASSQDSGATDTQYF
TRBD1,TRBJ1-1,TRBV18,few,CASSSTGTTEAFF
TRBD1,TRBJ1-2,TRBV14,few,CASSQEHRGNYGYTF
TRBD2,TRBJ2-1,TRBV6-5,few,CASSYSGLAGIYNEQFF
-,TRBJ2-2,TRBV5-1,few,CASSLAGDTGELFF
TRBD1,TRBJ2-7,TRBV2,-,CASSVTGGGEQYF
TRBD1,TRBJ1-5,TRBV10-3,medium-sized,CADHSRDRGRQEPQHF
-,TRBJ1-2,TRBV18,-,CASSQTSVYFCAISGQGENGYTF
TRBD2,TRBJ2-7,TRBV2,few,CASSIAGFYEQYF
-,TRBJ2-1,TRBV5-5,-,CASSLVGGEQFF
-,TRBJ2-1,TRBV20-1,-,CSARDHRTDFYNEQFF
TRBD2,TRBJ2-5,TRBV20-1,few,CSALLAVQETQYF
-,TRBJ1-1,TRBV10-3,-,CAISTSETEAFF
TRBD2,TRBJ2-3,TRBV6-2/TRBV6-3,-,CASSRASGGAAQYF
-,TRBJ1-1,TRBV6-1,-,CASLGSGNTEAFF
TRBD2,TRBJ2-5,TRBV2,-,CASCGAGLAAETQYF
-,TRBJ2-3,TRBV2,few,CASNGGISTDTQYF
-,TRBJ1-5,TRBV12-3/TRBV12-4,-,CASSLRGISSNQPQHF
-,TRBJ2-3,TRBV20-1,medium-sized,CSARDSKTTYTDTQYF
-,TRBJ1-3,TRBV4-2,-,CASSQDLRAGNTIYF
TRBD1,TRBJ2-5,TRBV11-3,few,CASSYQTGSTETQYF
-,TRBJ2-2,TRBV19,few,CASMPVGIGNTGELFF
-,TRBJ1-1,TRBV7-9,few,CASSLGGSLEAFF
-,TRBJ2-3,TRBV7-2,few,CASSLAGVGADTQYF